The 26 T cell receptor beta chains in this list originate from one sample, sequenced in a study of identifying expanded T cells in peripheral blood. Sequenced by immunoSEQ multiplex PCR; TCRdb stores in-frame clones only, minus some. The sample holds about 94,000 clones, over 75% seen once. Input material: blood. All receptors derive from a person aged 18 to 70 in good health.

Only one count was recorded for this clone. This rearrangement joins TRBV5-1 to TRBJ1-1, with D perhaps matching TRBD1 (5 bases). The CDR3 consists of 15 residues. The germline CDR1 and CDR2 sequences are SGHRS and YFSETQ. V dropped 2 bases and J dropped 2 bases, with 13 bases sitting between them. The DNA for the CDR3 is TGCGCCAGCAGCTTCAGTCAGGGAGCCAACACTGAAGCTTTCTTT. Protein sequence: CASSFSQGANTEAFF. Based on the CDR3 plus reference TRBV5-1 and TRBJ1-1, the full variable domain is KAGVTQTPRYLIKTRGQQVTLSCSPISGHRSVSWYQQTPGQGLQFLFEYFSETQRNKGNFPGRFSGRQFSNSRSEMNVSTLELGDSALYLCASSFSQGANTEAFFGQGTRLTVV.

The chain is built from TRBV30 and TRBJ2-7, with 13 bases fitting TRBD2. CDR1 is GTSNPN, CDR2 SVGIG, per germline (reference sequence). V lost 0 bases to trimming and J lost 1 base; unmatched junction nucleotides: 6. The CDR3 covers 17 residues. CDR3 in amino acids: CAWSVQRTSGRSYEQYF. The CDR3 nucleotides read TGTGCCTGGAGTGTACAAAGGACTAGCGGGAGATCCTACGAGCAGTACTTC.

The chain recombines TRBV5-1 with TRBJ1-4; no clear D gene. There are 17 residues in the CDR3. Germline values: CDR1 SGHRS, CDR2 YFSETQ. V was pared by 3 bases and J by 0 bases, with 15 bases between. CDR3 amino acids: CASSWGGRVATNEKLFF. The CDR3 DNA reads TGCGCCAGCAGCTGGGGTGGAAGGGTTGCAACTAATGAAAAACTGTTTTTT.

This clone was recorded once. The genes are TRBV5-1 and TRBJ1-1; possibly TRBD1 for D (5 bases). This CDR3 is built from 14 residues. Germline-derived CDR1 and CDR2 are SGHRS and YFSETQ. The V and J ends lost 4 bases and 7 bases respectively, with 17 bases between them. CDR3 sequence reads: CASSPGEGGGEAFF. The CDR3 nucleotides are TGCGCCAGCAGCCCCGGGGAAGGTGGGGGTGAAGCTTTCTTT.

The V call is TRBV19, the J call TRBJ2-7; unclear D gene. V gave up 1 base and J gave up 4 bases, with 8 bases separating them. This CDR3 has 13 residues. The germline V gene has CDR1 LNHDA and CDR2 SQIVND (reference sequence). The CDR3 reads CASSIGYNYEQYF. The CDR3 DNA follows: TGTGCCAGTAGTATAGGGTACAATTACGAGCAGTACTTC. Combining the CDR3 with reference TRBV19 and TRBJ2-7 gives the whole variable domain DGGITQSPKYLFRKEGQNVTLSCEQNLNHDAMYWYRQDPGQGLRLIYYSQIVNDFQKGDIAEGYSVSREKKESFPLTVTSAQKNPTAFYLCASSIGYNYEQYFGPGTRLTVT.

This clone was recorded only once. V gene TRBV18 combines with J gene TRBJ1-1; tentatively, D is TRBD1 (5 bases). Trimming stripped 1 base from V and 5 bases from J, with 11 bases between. Germline CDR1 is KGHSH and CDR2 is LQKENI. The CDR3 spans 14 residues. The CDR3 protein is CASSPQGRETEAFF. The CDR3 DNA reads as TGTGCCAGCTCACCACAGGGGAGGGAGACTGAAGCTTTCTTT.

The chain is built from TRBV2 and TRBJ1-4; D gene ambiguous. Germline CDR1 reads SNHLY; CDR2 reads FYNNEI. The ends were cut back, 2 bases at V and 8 bases at J, with 9 bases in the middle. The CDR3 contains 13 residues. The CDR3, as DNA: TGTGCCAGCAGTGAAAGGCGTGAAGAAAAACTGTTTTTT. This gives the protein CASSERREEKLFF.

V and J are TRBV28 and TRBJ2-1, with 11 bases fitting TRBD2. The CDR3 is made up of 15 amino acids. Germline V lookup: CDR1 MDHEN, CDR2 SYDVKM. V gave up 5 bases and J gave up 12 bases; unmatched junction bases: 12. This CDR3 is CASSQLAGEQGGQFF. Written as DNA, the CDR3 is TGTGCCAGCAGTCAACTAGCGGGGGAGCAAGGGGGGCAGTTCTTC.

The chain combines TRBV19 with TRBJ2-2; perhaps TRBD1 as D (6 bases). V shed 10 bases and J shed 6 bases, with 15 bases lying between them. This CDR3 is 13 amino acids long. Germline V gene sequence: CDR1 LNHDA, CDR2 SQIVND (reference sequence). The CDR3 loop reads CATNTGSAGELFF. The CDR3 region has the DNA TGTGCCACGAATACAGGGTCCGCCGGGGAGCTGTTTTTT.

V is TRBV5-1 and J is TRBJ2-1; 9 bases map to TRBD2. The germline V gene has CDR1 SGHRS and CDR2 YFSETQ. This CDR3 is 15 amino acids long. The junction had 10 bases not matched to a gene; V was cut back by 6 bases and J by 6 bases. The CDR3 here is CASTHSGSGGNEQFF. In nucleotides, the CDR3 is TGCGCCAGCACCCATAGCGGGAGCGGAGGCAATGAGCAGTTCTTC.

This clone showed up just a few times. The chain couples TRBV28 to TRBJ2-7, with D maybe TRBD1 (5 bases). Germline V CDR1 and CDR2: MDHEN, SYDVKM. Trimming left V 6 bases short and J 2 bases short, with 14 bases between. The length of the CDR3 is 14 residues. CDR3 sequence: CASSQSREPYEQYF. CDR3 sequence (DNA): TGTGCCAGCAGCCAGAGCAGGGAACCCTACGAGCAGTACTTC.

The chain links TRBV5-8 to TRBJ2-3; D is tentatively TRBD1 or TRBD2 (5 bases each). Trimming stripped 1 base from V and 1 base from J, with 7 bases between. CDR1 is SGHTS, CDR2 YDEGEE, per germline. CDR3 size: 14 residues. CDR3 coding DNA: TGTGCCAGCAGCTTGATGGGGGGCACAGATACGCAGTATTTT. It encodes CASSLMGGTDTQYF.

The chain is built from TRBV6-1 and TRBJ1-5, with 9 bases identical to TRBD1. This CDR3 spans 14 amino acids. Trimming at V came to 6 bases and at J to 4 bases, leaving 4 bases not matched to a gene. Germline V gives CDR1 MNHNS, CDR2 SASEGT. CDR3 loop: CASSSGTGNQPQHF. CDR3 bases: TGTGCCAGCAGCTCCGGGACAGGGAATCAGCCCCAGCATTTT.

The V and J genes are TRBV7-9 and TRBJ1-2; D is possibly TRBD1 (5 bases). The CDR3 runs 14 residues. Trimming cost V 5 bases and J 4 bases, with 14 bases left between them. Germline CDR1 reads SEHNR; CDR2 reads FQNEAQ (reference sequence). The DNA of the CDR3 is TGTGCCAGCAGCCCGGGACGCAGGGTCTATGGCTACACCTTC. Protein: CASSPGRRVYGYTF.

This chain uses TRBV28 with TRBJ2-3; D unresolved. The germline V gene encodes CDR1 MDHEN and CDR2 SYDVKM. Deletions cut 1 base from V and 4 bases from J, with 0 bases between. The CDR3 consists of 11 residues. The DNA for the CDR3 is TGTGCCAGCAGTTTATCAGATACGCAGTATTTT. This codes for CASSLSDTQYF.

By frequency in the sample, this clone is medium-sized. The chain combines TRBV6-4 with TRBJ2-2; 7 positions agree with TRBD1. The germline gives CDR1 MRHNA, CDR2 SNTAGT. CDR3 length equals 14 residues. J was trimmed by 6 bases and V by 2 bases; bases with no gene match: 3. The DNA for the CDR3 is TGTGCCAGCAGTGACGACAGGGATTCCGGGGAGCTGTTTTTT. This codes for CASSDDRDSGELFF.

The J gene is TRBJ2-7, the V gene TRBV19; D is unresolved. The CDR3 is 13 residues long. Between the trimmed V and J ends, which lost 8 bases and 2 bases, there was a span of 13 bases. Germline CDR1 and CDR2: LNHDA and SQIVND (reference sequence). CDR3 region: CASRTDGAYEQYF. For the CDR3, the DNA is TGTGCCAGTCGAACGGACGGAGCCTACGAGCAGTACTTC.

The chain links TRBV30 to TRBJ1-6; D is perhaps TRBD1 (6 bases). Trimming shortened V by 2 bases and J by 7 bases, and 9 bases separated the two germline ends. Germline V CDR1 and CDR2: GTSNPN, SVGIG (reference sequence). CDR3 length: 13 amino acids. CDR3 in amino acids: CAWSPTGNSPLHF. In nucleotides, the CDR3 is TGTGCCTGGAGTCCTACAGGGAATTCACCCCTCCACTTT.

The V and J genes are TRBV7-6 and TRBJ2-6; 7 positions match TRBD1. The CDR3 totals 16 residues. CDR1 and CDR2 from the germline V gene are SGHVS and FNYEAQ. Trimming removed 0 bases from V and 3 bases from J; junction bases left unmatched: 2. CDR3 DNA sequence: TGTGCCAGCAGCTTAGCACAGGGGTATGGGGCCAACGTCCTGACTTTC. Amino acids: CASSLAQGYGANVLTF.

The chain is built from TRBV4-1 and TRBJ2-1; a weak D match, TRBD1 (5 bases). This CDR3 comprises 16 residues. Germline CDR1 is MGHRA and CDR2 is YSYEKL. V lost 0 bases and J lost 2, with 11 bases in between. DNA for the CDR3: TGCGCCAGCAGCCAAGATCCCAGGGTGGCCTACAATGAGCAGTTCTTC. The encoded protein is CASSQDPRVAYNEQFF.

The chain is built from TRBV13 and TRBJ1-5; perhaps TRBD1 as D (6 bases). Trimming left V 3 bases short and J 6 bases short, with 9 bases between. The germline V gene has CDR1 PRHDT and CDR2 FYEKMQ (reference sequence). The CDR3 extends over 13 amino acids. As DNA, the CDR3 is TGTGCCAGCAGCTTCCAGGGGAGTCAGCCCCAGCATTTT. Its translation: CASSFQGSQPQHF.

The chain links TRBV29-1 to TRBJ2-1, with D possibly matching TRBD1 (6 bases). Germline-derived CDR1 and CDR2 are SQVTM and ANQGSEA. The CDR3 totals 14 residues. V was clipped by 7 bases and J by 0 bases, with 13 bases between them. CDR3 coding DNA: TGCAGCGCCGCAACAGGGAGCTCCTACAATGAGCAGTTCTTC. Its translation is CSAATGSSYNEQFF.

This clone was counted once. This chain connects TRBV7-9 to TRBJ2-6; D tentatively reads TRBD1 or TRBD2 (5 bases each). CDR1 is SEHNR, CDR2 FQNEAQ, per germline (reference sequence). V shed 2 bases and J shed 4 bases, with 18 bases lying between them. The CDR3 consists of 18 residues. In DNA form, the CDR3 reads TGTGCCAGCAGCTTACGGGACGTGGGGTTTCGAGGGGCCAACGTCCTGACTTTC. Translation: CASSLRDVGFRGANVLTF.

The gene calls are TRBV28 and TRBJ2-5, with D tentatively TRBD2 (6 bases). The CDR3 length is 14 residues. The germline V gene has CDR1 MDHEN and CDR2 SYDVKM. Trimming cost V 3 bases and J 3 bases, with 11 bases left between them. The DNA of the CDR3 is TGTGCCAGCAGTTTTCCACCGGGAGAAGAGACCCAGTACTTC. Translation gives CASSFPPGEETQYF. The full variable domain, rest sourced from reference TRBV28 and TRBJ2-5, is DVKVTQSSRYLVKRTGEKVFLECVQDMDHENMFWYRQDPGLGLRLIYFSYDVKMKEKGDIPEGYSVSREKKERFSLILESASTNQTSMYLCASSFPPGEETQYFGPGTRLLVL.

CDR3 protein: CASSLGTGNYGYTF. The CDR3 bases are TGTGCCAGCAGCTTGGGAACCGGAAACTATGGCTACACCTTC. The J gene is TRBJ1-2, the V gene TRBV13; D uncertain. The germline CDR1 and CDR2 sequences are PRHDT and FYEKMQ (reference sequence). CDR3 size: 14 residues. V was trimmed by 3 bases and J by 2 bases, leaving 10 bases between them.

This clone was seen once. This chain connects TRBV10-1 to TRBJ2-3; TRBD1 agrees at 7 bases. J was trimmed by 0 bases and V by 3 bases; bases with no gene match: 27. Germline assignment: CDR1 WNHNN and CDR2 SYGVQD (reference sequence). This CDR3 has 23 residues. CDR3 protein: CASSDLPITLTGPGTTSTDTQYF. Written as DNA, the CDR3 is TGCGCCAGCAGTGATTTACCCATCACGTTGACAGGGCCAGGAACTACTAGCACAGATACGCAGTATTTT.